The clone carrying this T cell receptor (beta chain) was counted only a few times. Regarding time point: newly diagnosed GD, antithyroid drugs for less than 3 months. With RNA extracted from PBMCs as input, the TCR library was made. Peripheral blood, at about 10 milliliters, went into EDTA tubes. Germline-derived CDR1 and CDR2 are KGHSH and LQKENI. V shed 3 bases and J shed 0 bases, with 6 bases lying between them. This CDR3 is 14 amino acids long. This specimen belongs to a study of regulatory T cells in long-lasting Graves disease. Across the study: The antithyroid drugs taken by newly diagnosed Graves' patients had been used for under 3 months.

Arm-PCR of CDR3 regions with iRepertoire HTBI primers generated TCR beta libraries. TCRdb itself ran the multiplex PCR reads through MiXCR, one entry per CDR3 protein. This sample has over 500,000 distinct CDR3 sequences, with 16% found just once. This sample was shared with a second study, whose subject was T cells in Graves' hyperthyroidism and ophthalmopathy. That paper notes: Stable Graves' hyperthyroidism denoted no ophthalmopathy progression over 18 months. HTBI primers were employed in a first-round RT-PCR of the TCR CDR3.

The sample here was peripheral blood mononuclear cells (PBMCs), taken at new diagnosis, from a patient treated with antithyroid drugs. This receptor was obtained from a woman between 25 and 40 years old with Graves disease. The chain combines TRBV18 with TRBJ1-5; D remains unclear. CDR3 sequence reads: CASSPQASNQPQHF. The CDR3 bases are TGTGCCAGCTCACCGCAGGCTAGCAATCAGCCCCAGCATTTT.